The 26 T cell receptor beta chains below were found in one sample sequenced in a study of cytomegalovirus exposure and HLA in healthy donors. It was with 60 Vbeta and 13 Jbeta primers that the PCR ran. TCRdb's copy holds only in-frame clones and misses some; the assay was immunoSEQ multiplex PCR. The table includes about 200,000 clones, 75% to 80% detected once. Sequenced sample: PBMCs. The receptors here all came from a man between 18 and 35 years old in good health and CMV-seronegative.

The chain is built from TRBV28 and TRBJ1-1; 7 bases agree with TRBD1. After removal of 5 bases from V and 8 bases from J, the junction contained 14 bases not matched to a gene. CDR3 size: 15 residues. Germline CDR1 is MDHEN and CDR2 is SYDVKM. DNA for the CDR3: TGTGCCAGCAGTGTCCCTCGGGACAGCGCGCGGGAAGCTTTCTTT. This sequence encodes CASSVPRDSAREAFF.

The rearrangement links TRBV7-9 to TRBJ2-1; D is undetermined. Germline CDR1 reads SEHNR; CDR2 reads FQNEAQ (reference sequence). V lost 4 bases and J lost 7, with 11 bases in between. The CDR3 runs to 13 residues. CDR3 DNA sequence: TGTGCCAGCAGCTCCCGAGGAGAGAATGAGCAGTTCTTC. Amino acids: CASSSRGENEQFF.

The chain has TRBV29-1 and TRBJ2-7; 11 bases are shared with TRBD1. Trimming removed 6 bases from V and 3 bases from J; junction bases left unmatched: 7. Per the germline V gene, CDR1 is SQVTM and CDR2 is ANQGSEA. This CDR3 contains 14 residues. This CDR3 reads CSVAGTGGLYEQYF. The CDR3 DNA sequence: TGCAGCGTGGCCGGGACAGGGGGACTCTACGAGCAGTACTTC.

The chain combines TRBV4-2 with TRBJ2-6, with D possibly being TRBD1 (7 bases). Germline lookup yields CDR1 LGHNA and CDR2 YNFKEQ. The CDR3 is 19 amino acids. V shed 1 base and J shed 1 base, with 17 bases lying between them. In DNA form, the CDR3 reads TGTGCCAGCAGCCAAGCGTTTAGGGCAGGGGGGTCTGGGGCCAACGTCCTGACTTTC. Its protein is CASSQAFRAGGSGANVLTF.

V gene TRBV9 combines with J gene TRBJ2-1; 7 nucleotides agree with TRBD2. CDR3 length: 15 amino acids. Germline CDR1 reads SGDLS; CDR2 reads YYNGEE. Trimming removed 3 bases from V and 8 bases from J; junction bases left unmatched: 11. CDR3 amino acids: CASSDPRGSIDEQFF. The CDR3 region has the DNA TGTGCCAGCAGCGACCCGCGCGGGAGTATCGATGAGCAGTTCTTC.

The CDR3 loop reads CASRTANTGELFF. In nucleotides, the CDR3 is TGTGCCAGCAGGACAGCGAACACCGGGGAGCTGTTTTTT. The rearrangement links TRBV7-8 to TRBJ2-2, with D maybe TRBD1 (5 bases). V lost 6 bases to trimming and J lost 0 bases, with 5 bases between them. Germline CDR1 reads SGHVS; CDR2 reads FQNEAQ. The CDR3 is 13 residues long.

This clone has more than one count but fewer than ten. This sequence joins TRBV5-6 and TRBJ2-3; TRBD2 matches 8 bases. The CDR3 runs 16 residues. V shed 2 bases, J shed 1 base, and the junction held 6 bases outside the gene matches. The germline V gene encodes CDR1 SGHDT and CDR2 YYEEEE. The CDR3 loop reads CASSFPSGPRTDTQYF. The CDR3, as DNA: TGTGCCAGCAGCTTCCCTAGCGGGCCACGCACAGATACGCAGTATTTT.

This clone was found once. The chain carries TRBV13 and TRBJ1-1; D not resolved. Trimming shortened V by 5 bases and J by 0 bases, and 19 bases separated the two germline ends. Germline V gene sequence: CDR1 PRHDT, CDR2 FYEKMQ (reference sequence). There are 17 residues in the CDR3. The chain's CDR3 is CASSRPSGSHMNTEAFF. CDR3 in DNA: TGTGCCAGCAGCCGCCCCTCGGGGTCCCATATGAACACTGAAGCTTTCTTT.

V and J are TRBV19 and TRBJ2-7; D perhaps matches TRBD2 (5 bases). Germline CDR1 reads LNHDA; CDR2 reads SQIVND (reference sequence). The CDR3 length is 13 residues. V lost 7 bases, J lost 3 bases, and 13 bases lay in between. As DNA, the CDR3 is TGTGCCAGTATGGGCCCGGGGTACTACGAGCAGTACTTC. Translation gives CASMGPGYYEQYF.

This sequence joins TRBV27 and TRBJ2-7; TRBD1 matches 8 bases. The CDR3 is made up of 14 amino acids. Germline V gene lookup returns CDR1 MNHEY and CDR2 SMNVEV (reference sequence). V gave up 0 bases and J gave up 5 bases; unmatched junction bases: 3. The CDR3 region is CASSLSQTGDEQYF. In DNA, the CDR3 is TGTGCCAGCAGTTTATCGCAGACAGGGGACGAGCAGTACTTC.

This chain uses TRBV18 with TRBJ2-2; 8 nucleotides agree with TRBD1. Germline V gene lookup returns CDR1 KGHSH and CDR2 LQKENI. The CDR3 consists of 19 residues. V lost 3 bases and J lost 4; bases outside the gene matches: 16. The CDR3 nucleotides are TGTGCCAGCTCACCCTACGAAATAACCGGGACAGGCGGCACCGGGGAGCTGTTTTTT. It specifies CASSPYEITGTGGTGELFF.

J is TRBJ1-2 and V is TRBV4-3; D not certain. CDR1 is LGHNA, CDR2 YSLEER, per germline. This CDR3 region has 13 residues. Trimming left V 6 bases short and J 4 bases short, with 12 bases between. The CDR3 coding sequence is TGCGCCAGCAGTCTCGAGGGCTCCTATGGCTACACCTTC. Protein sequence: CASSLEGSYGYTF.

The chain recombines TRBV5-1 with TRBJ1-1, with TRBD1 identical over 12 bases. CDR1 is SGHRS, CDR2 YFSETQ, per germline. J gave up 4 bases and V 4 bases, and 5 bases lay outside the gene matches. CDR3 length equals 15 residues. The CDR3 DNA reads as TGCGCCAGCAGCCAGGGACAGGGGGCGGCCACTGAAGCTTTCTTT. The encoded protein is CASSQGQGAATEAFF. Based on the CDR3 plus reference TRBV5-1 and TRBJ1-1, the full variable domain is KAGVTQTPRYLIKTRGQQVTLSCSPISGHRSVSWYQQTPGQGLQFLFEYFSETQRNKGNFPGRFSGRQFSNSRSEMNVSTLELGDSALYLCASSQGQGAATEAFFGQGTRLTVV.

The rearrangement joins TRBV7-2 to TRBJ1-6, with D possibly matching TRBD1 (5 bases). The CDR3 loop spans 14 amino acids. Trimming removed 5 bases from V and 4 bases from J, with 9 bases in between. CDR1 and CDR2 from the germline V gene are SGHTA and FQGNSA. The CDR3 sequence: CASSVGLYNSPLHF. For the CDR3, the DNA is TGTGCCAGCAGCGTGGGACTTTATAATTCACCCCTCCACTTT.

This rearrangement joins TRBV29-1 to TRBJ2-1; D not resolved. V dropped 2 bases and J dropped 2 bases, with 4 bases sitting between them. The CDR3 runs 12 residues. In germline, CDR1 is SQVTM, CDR2 ANQGSEA. In DNA form, the CDR3 reads TGCAGCGTTGAATCAGCCTACAATGAGCAGTTCTTC. As protein: CSVESAYNEQFF.

V and J are TRBV11-3 and TRBJ1-2; the D gene is possibly TRBD1 (5 bases). Trimming removed 5 bases at V and 3 bases at J, with 13 bases between. From germline, CDR1 is SGHNT and CDR2 YENEEA. The length of the CDR3 is 14 residues. The CDR3 loop is CASSMPGEDYGYTF. CDR3 sequence (DNA): TGTGCCAGCAGCATGCCGGGGGAGGACTATGGCTACACCTTC.

The rearrangement links TRBV10-2 to TRBJ1-1; 7 bases are a match to TRBD1. CDR1 and CDR2 from the germline V gene are WSHSY and SAAADI. CDR3 length equals 14 residues. V trimming: 6 bases; J trimming: 3 bases; junction bases outside the gene matches: 7. The CDR3 region is CASRGGQRYTEAFF. In nucleotides, the CDR3 is TGCGCCAGCAGGGGGGGACAGAGATACACTGAAGCTTTCTTT.

V gene TRBV9 combines with J gene TRBJ2-2, with a possible D match to TRBD2 (6 bases). V was shortened by 4 bases and J by 3 bases, with 16 bases between the two germline ends. Per germline, CDR1 SGDLS and CDR2 YYNGEE. The CDR3 length is 16 residues. DNA for the CDR3: TGTGCCAGCAGCCTAGCACCCGAGCGGGACACCGGGGAGCTGTTTTTT. Amino acid sequence: CASSLAPERDTGELFF.

This clone was seen only once. The rearrangement joins TRBV4-3 to TRBJ1-2, with 8 bases that match TRBD1. V gave up 1 base and J gave up 3 bases; unmatched junction bases: 1. The CDR3 has 14 residues. CDR1 is LGHNA and CDR2 is YSLEER in the germline V gene. This chain's CDR3 is CASSQAGGDYGYTF. The CDR3 DNA reads TGCGCCAGCAGCCAAGCAGGGGGCGACTATGGCTACACCTTC.

The gene calls are TRBV10-3 and TRBJ2-1; 9 bases match TRBD2. This CDR3 comprises 13 residues. Germline CDR1 ENHRY, CDR2 SYGVKD. Trimming removed 6 bases from V and 6 bases from J; junction bases left unmatched: 3. CDR3 sequence (DNA): TGTGCCATCAGGGGCGGGGGGGCCAATGAGCAGTTCTTC. It specifies CAIRGGGANEQFF.

The V call is TRBV4-1, the J call TRBJ1-4; D is uncertain. Germline CDR1 MGHRA, CDR2 YSYEKL. CDR3 length: 15 residues. V was clipped by 0 bases and J by 4 bases, with 9 bases between them. CDR3 sequence: CASSQDVTVNEKLFF. The CDR3 nucleotides read TGCGCCAGCAGCCAAGATGTTACAGTTAATGAAAAACTGTTTTTT.

In regard to this clone: This sample also contains other DNA sequences that code for the same CDR3. The V call is TRBV28, the J call TRBJ2-7; tentative D call: TRBD1 (6 bases). CDR1 MDHEN and CDR2 SYDVKM come from the germline V gene. V was shortened by 7 bases and J by 5 bases, with 21 bases between the two germline ends. The CDR3 contains 15 residues. This CDR3 reads CASTTAAQGKHEQYF. The CDR3 DNA is TGTGCCAGCACTACCGCGGCTCAGGGGAAACACGAGCAGTACTTC.

The chain is built from TRBV7-2 and TRBJ2-5; D possibly corresponds to TRBD1 (6 bases). The DNA end is a closer match to TRBJ2-7, so the J assignment may be wrong. The CDR3 is 13 residues long. Germline values: CDR1 SGHTA, CDR2 FQGNSA. CDR3 sequence: CASSPGQRYEQYF. The CDR3 DNA follows: TGTGCCAGCAGCCCGGGACAACGTTACGAGCAGTACTTC.

Note on this clone: This CDR3 is also generated by other DNA sequences in the sample. CDR3 sequence (DNA): TGTGCCTGGAGTTCACCGCGCTCATACTCCTACGAGCAGTACTTC. Amino acids: CAWSSPRSYSYEQYF. V is TRBV30 and J is TRBJ2-5, with unresolved D. The J call could be wrong; TRBJ2-7 is a better fit for the DNA end. Germline V CDR1 and CDR2: GTSNPN, SVGIG (reference sequence). This CDR3 contains 15 residues.

This chain joins TRBV6-1 and TRBJ2-3; weak D call: TRBD2 (6 bases). Per germline, CDR1 MNHNS and CDR2 SASEGT. V lost 10 bases to trimming and J lost 6 bases, with 20 bases between them. The length of the CDR3 is 14 residues. The CDR3 loop is CATTKTPGADTQYF. In nucleotides, the CDR3 is TGTGCCACAACAAAAACTCCGGGAGCTGATACGCAGTATTTT.

The chain recombines TRBV18 with TRBJ1-3, with D unclear. V was pared by 2 bases and J by 4 bases, with 12 bases between. The germline CDR1 and CDR2 sequences are KGHSH and LQKENI. The CDR3 extends over 15 amino acids. The CDR3 bases are TGTGCCAGCTCACCAATAAAAGGAGCCGGAAACACCATATATTTT. It yields the protein CASSPIKGAGNTIYF.